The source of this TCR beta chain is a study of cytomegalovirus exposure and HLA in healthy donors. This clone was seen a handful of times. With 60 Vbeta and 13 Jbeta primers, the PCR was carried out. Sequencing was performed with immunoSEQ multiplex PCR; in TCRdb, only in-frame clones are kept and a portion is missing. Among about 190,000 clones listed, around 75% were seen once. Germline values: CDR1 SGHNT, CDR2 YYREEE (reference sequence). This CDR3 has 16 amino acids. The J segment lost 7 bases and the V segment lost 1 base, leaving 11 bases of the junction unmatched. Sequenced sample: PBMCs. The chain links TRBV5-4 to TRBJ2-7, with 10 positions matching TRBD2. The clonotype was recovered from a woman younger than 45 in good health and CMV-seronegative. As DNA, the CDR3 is TGTGCCAGCAGCTTGACGCAGAGGACTAGCGGCAAAGAGCAGTACTTC. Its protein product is CASSLTQRTSGKEQYF.